The 12 T cell receptor beta chains given below trace back to one sample, sequenced in a study of T cell responses to AZD1222 COVID-19 vaccine. Clones were sequenced by immunoSEQ multiplex PCR, and TCRdb holds only the in-frame ones, with some missing. Of roughly 150,000 clones in the sample, 92% are singletons; the top ten hold 1.1%. The source material was peripheral blood, sampled 28 days after the second AZD1222 dose. These receptors all stem from an adult who received the AZD1222 COVID-19 vaccine.

The chain carries TRBV5-1 and TRBJ1-2; D unclear. Deletions cut 0 bases from V and 4 bases from J, with 7 bases between. The CDR3 spans 13 residues. Germline V gene sequence: CDR1 SGHRS, CDR2 YFSETQ. CDR3 loop: CASSLVGSYGYTF. In nucleotides, the CDR3 is TGCGCCAGCAGCTTGGTGGGGAGCTATGGCTACACCTTC.

The gene calls are TRBV5-6 and TRBJ2-3, with a weak D call TRBD2 (5 bases). The CDR3 sequence is 14 residues long. The V gene's germline CDR1 is SGHDT and CDR2 YYEEEE. The V and J ends lost 6 bases and 3 bases respectively, with 14 bases between them. CDR3 protein: CASTVGVRTDTQYF. CDR3 coding DNA: TGTGCCAGCACCGTCGGGGTAAGAACAGATACGCAGTATTTT.

The chain joins TRBV4-1 to TRBJ2-7; D remains ambiguous. CDR1 and CDR2 from the germline V gene are MGHRA and YSYEKL. V dropped 2 bases and J dropped 1 base, with 9 bases sitting between them. The CDR3 totals 14 residues. The CDR3 is CASSQTDLSYEQYF. The DNA for the CDR3 is TGCGCCAGCAGCCAAACCGACCTATCCTACGAGCAGTACTTC.

The chain couples TRBV7-6 to TRBJ1-6; a possible D gene is TRBD1 (6 bases). Germline V gene lookup returns CDR1 SGHVS and CDR2 FNYEAQ. Trimming left V 5 bases short and J 8 bases short, with 10 bases between. There are 13 residues in the CDR3. The CDR3 sequence: CASSRRTDSPLHF. The CDR3 nucleotides read TGTGCCAGCAGCCGAAGGACAGATTCACCCCTCCACTTT.

The count of this clone is one. This sequence joins TRBV4-1 and TRBJ1-1; D is possibly TRBD1 (5 bases). Trimming took off 0 bases at V and 7 bases at J, with 6 bases between the two ends. CDR1 and CDR2 from the germline V gene are MGHRA and YSYEKL. This CDR3 is 12 amino acids long. CDR3 amino acids: CASSQDRDEAFF. CDR3 bases: TGCGCCAGCAGCCAAGACAGGGATGAAGCTTTCTTT.

J is TRBJ1-2 and V is TRBV2, with D possibly being TRBD1 (5 bases). V lost 8 bases, J lost 1 base, and 17 bases lay in between. Germline CDR1 reads SNHLY; CDR2 reads FYNNEI. This CDR3 has 15 amino acids. Here the CDR3 reads CASGRSGGGNYGYTF. The CDR3 coding sequence is TGTGCCAGCGGTCGGAGCGGGGGAGGTAACTATGGCTACACCTTC.

V is TRBV7-2 and J is TRBJ2-1, with 8 bases that match TRBD1. Per germline, CDR1 SGHTA and CDR2 FQGNSA. This CDR3 is 15 amino acids long. V lost 5 bases to trimming and J lost 6 bases; unmatched junction nucleotides: 9. This chain's CDR3 is CASSRKPTGANEQFF. As DNA, the CDR3 is TGTGCCAGCAGCAGGAAACCGACAGGGGCCAATGAGCAGTTCTTC.

The chain couples TRBV5-4 to TRBJ1-2; D not certain. The CDR3 is 15 amino acids. V was trimmed by 0 bases and J by 4 bases, leaving 13 bases between them. Germline CDR1 and CDR2: SGHNT and YYREEE (reference sequence). CDR3 sequence (DNA): TGTGCCAGCAGCTTGGCCGGTACGGAAGCCTATGGCTACACCTTC. As protein: CASSLAGTEAYGYTF.

This clone showed up just once. This chain joins TRBV10-3 and TRBJ1-6; the match to TRBD1 covers 10 bases. The CDR3 has 15 amino acids. V trimming: 2 bases; J trimming: 9 bases; junction bases outside the gene matches: 4. Germline CDR1 ENHRY, CDR2 SYGVKD. CDR3 protein: CAISETWDRGSPLHF. The CDR3 DNA reads as TGTGCCATCAGTGAGACGTGGGACAGGGGTTCACCCCTCCACTTT.

The chain uses TRBV12-3 or TRBV12-4 and TRBJ1-4; D remains unclear. The ends were cut back, 4 bases at V and 8 bases at J, with 11 bases in the middle. The CDR3 runs to 13 residues. This CDR3 is CASSSGSSEKLFF. In nucleotides, the CDR3 is TGTGCCAGCAGTTCCGGGTCCTCGGAAAAACTGTTTTTT.

The chain joins TRBV6-5 to TRBJ1-1; the D is unclear. Trimming stripped 2 bases from V and 9 bases from J, with 10 bases between. This CDR3 region has 12 residues. Germline V gene data show CDR1 as MNHEY and CDR2 as SVGAGI. CDR3 nucleotide sequence: TGTGCCAGCAGTTACCCAAAGGAGAAAGCTTTCTTT. Amino acid sequence: CASSYPKEKAFF.

The gene calls are TRBV9 and TRBJ2-1; either TRBD1 or TRBD2 may fit D (5 bases each). V dropped 1 base and J dropped 5 bases, with 13 bases sitting between them. The CDR3 sequence is 15 residues long. Germline lookup yields CDR1 SGDLS and CDR2 YYNGEE. CDR3 sequence (DNA): TGTGCCAGCAGCGTAAACGGGGACGGGCACAATGAGCAGTTCTTC. It codes for CASSVNGDGHNEQFF.